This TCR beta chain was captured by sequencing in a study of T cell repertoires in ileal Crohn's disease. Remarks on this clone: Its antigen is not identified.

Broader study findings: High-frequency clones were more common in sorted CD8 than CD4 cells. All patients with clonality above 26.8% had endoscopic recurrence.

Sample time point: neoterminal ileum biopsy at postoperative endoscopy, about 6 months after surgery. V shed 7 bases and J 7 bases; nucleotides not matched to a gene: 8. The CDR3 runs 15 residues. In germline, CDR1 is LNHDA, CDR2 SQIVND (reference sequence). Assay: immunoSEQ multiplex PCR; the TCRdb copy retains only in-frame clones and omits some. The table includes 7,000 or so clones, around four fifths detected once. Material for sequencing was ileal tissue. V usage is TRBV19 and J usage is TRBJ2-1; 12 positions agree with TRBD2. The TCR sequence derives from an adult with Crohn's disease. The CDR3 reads CASMGETSGGNEQFF. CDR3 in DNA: TGTGCCAGTATGGGGGAGACTAGCGGGGGTAATGAGCAGTTCTTC.